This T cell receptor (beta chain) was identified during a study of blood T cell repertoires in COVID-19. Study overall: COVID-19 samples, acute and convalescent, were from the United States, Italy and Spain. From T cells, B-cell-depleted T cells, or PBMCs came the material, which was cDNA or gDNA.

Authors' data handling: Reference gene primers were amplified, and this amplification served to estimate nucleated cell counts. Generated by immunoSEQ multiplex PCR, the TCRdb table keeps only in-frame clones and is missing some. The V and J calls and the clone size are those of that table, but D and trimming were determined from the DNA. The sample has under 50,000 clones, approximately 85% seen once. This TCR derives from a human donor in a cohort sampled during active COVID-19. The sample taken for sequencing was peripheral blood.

CDR3 amino acids: CASSAPGLTSDTQYF. Written as DNA, the CDR3 is TGTGCCAGCAGCGCACCGGGACTCACATCGGATACGCAGTATTTT. V is TRBV9 and J is TRBJ2-3, with D perhaps TRBD2 (6 bases). Germline CDR1 is SGDLS and CDR2 is YYNGEE. With 3 bases removed from V and 6 bases from J, the gap between germline ends came to 17 bases. The CDR3 totals 15 residues.